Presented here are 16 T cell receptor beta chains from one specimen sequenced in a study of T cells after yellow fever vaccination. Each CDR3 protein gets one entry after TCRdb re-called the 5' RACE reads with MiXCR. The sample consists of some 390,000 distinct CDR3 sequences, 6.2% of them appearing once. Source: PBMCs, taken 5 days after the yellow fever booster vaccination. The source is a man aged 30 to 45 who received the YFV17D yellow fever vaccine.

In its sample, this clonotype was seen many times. The CDR3 here is CASSVGEGTGELFF. The CDR3 DNA follows: TGTGCCAGCAGCGTGGGGGAGGGCACCGGGGAGCTGTTTTTT. The V call is TRBV9, the J call TRBJ2-2, with 7 bases aligning to TRBD2. This CDR3 spans 14 amino acids. The V gene's germline CDR1 is SGDLS and CDR2 YYNGEE. The J segment lost 4 bases and the V segment lost 2 bases, leaving 2 bases of the junction unmatched. Using reference TRBV9 and TRBJ2-2 for the parts outside the CDR3, the full variable domain is DSGVTQTPKHLITATGQRVTLRCSPRSGDLSVYWYQQSLDQGLQFLIQYYNGEERAKGNILERFSAQQFPDLHSELNLSSLELGDSALYFCASSVGEGTGELFFGEGSRLTVL.

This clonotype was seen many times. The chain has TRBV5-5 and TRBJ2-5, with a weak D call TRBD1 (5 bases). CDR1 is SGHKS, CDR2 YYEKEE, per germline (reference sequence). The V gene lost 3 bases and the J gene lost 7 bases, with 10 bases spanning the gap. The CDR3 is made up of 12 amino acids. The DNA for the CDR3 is TGTGCCAGCAGCTGGGGCGACGGGACCCAGTACTTC. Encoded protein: CASSWGDGTQYF.

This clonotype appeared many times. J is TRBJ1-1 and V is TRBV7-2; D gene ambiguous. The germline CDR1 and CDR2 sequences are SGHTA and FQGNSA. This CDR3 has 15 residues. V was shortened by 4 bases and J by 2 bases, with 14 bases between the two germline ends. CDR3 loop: CASSSSLVGNTEAFF. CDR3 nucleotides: TGTGCCAGCAGCTCCAGTTTAGTGGGCAACACTGAAGCTTTCTTT.

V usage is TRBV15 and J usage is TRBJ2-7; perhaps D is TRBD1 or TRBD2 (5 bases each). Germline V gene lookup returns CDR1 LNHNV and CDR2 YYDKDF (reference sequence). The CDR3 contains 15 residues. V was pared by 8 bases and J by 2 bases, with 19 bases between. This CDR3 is CATSPPGTATYEQYF. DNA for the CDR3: TGTGCCACCTCTCCACCCGGGACCGCGACCTACGAGCAGTACTTC.

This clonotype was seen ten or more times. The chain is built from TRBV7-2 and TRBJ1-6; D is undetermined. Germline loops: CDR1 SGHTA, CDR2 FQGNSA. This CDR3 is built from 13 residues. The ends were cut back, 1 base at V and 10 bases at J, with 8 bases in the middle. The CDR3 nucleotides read TGTGCCAGCAGCTTAGGTCAGGCGTCACCCCTCCACTTT. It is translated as CASSLGQASPLHF.

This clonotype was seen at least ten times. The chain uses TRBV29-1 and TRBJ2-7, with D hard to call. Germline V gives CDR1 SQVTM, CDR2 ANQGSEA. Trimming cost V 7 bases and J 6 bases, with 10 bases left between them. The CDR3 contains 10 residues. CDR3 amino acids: CSAPPSEQYF. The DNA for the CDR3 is TGCAGCGCGCCCCCCTCCGAGCAGTACTTC.

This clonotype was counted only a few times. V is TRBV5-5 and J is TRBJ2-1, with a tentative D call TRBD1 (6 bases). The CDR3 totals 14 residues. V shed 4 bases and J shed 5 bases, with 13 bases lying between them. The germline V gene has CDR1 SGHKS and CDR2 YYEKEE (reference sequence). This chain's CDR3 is CASSPIGQNNEQFF. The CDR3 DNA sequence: TGTGCCAGCAGCCCAATCGGACAGAACAATGAGCAGTTCTTC.

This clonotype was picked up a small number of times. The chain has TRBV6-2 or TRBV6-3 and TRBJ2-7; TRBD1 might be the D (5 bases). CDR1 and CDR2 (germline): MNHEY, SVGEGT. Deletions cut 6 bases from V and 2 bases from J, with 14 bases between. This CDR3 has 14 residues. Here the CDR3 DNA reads TGTGCCAGCAGAGGGGCTGGGGCGACCTACGAGCAGTACTTC. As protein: CASRGAGATYEQYF.

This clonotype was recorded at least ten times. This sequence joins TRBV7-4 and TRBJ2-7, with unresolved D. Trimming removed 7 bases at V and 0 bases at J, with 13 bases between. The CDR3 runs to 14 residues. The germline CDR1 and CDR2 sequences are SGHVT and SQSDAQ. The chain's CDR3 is CASTPLASSYEQYF. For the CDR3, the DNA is TGTGCCAGCACCCCGCTCGCGAGCTCCTACGAGCAGTACTTC.

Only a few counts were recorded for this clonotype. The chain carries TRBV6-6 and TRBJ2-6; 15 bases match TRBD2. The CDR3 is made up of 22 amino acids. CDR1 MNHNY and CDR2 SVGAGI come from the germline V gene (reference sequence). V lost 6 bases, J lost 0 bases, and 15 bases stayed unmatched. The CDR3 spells CASRLGLAGGRDPSSGANVLTF. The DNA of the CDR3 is TGTGCCAGCAGACTGGGACTAGCGGGAGGCCGCGATCCAAGCTCTGGGGCCAACGTCCTGACTTTC.

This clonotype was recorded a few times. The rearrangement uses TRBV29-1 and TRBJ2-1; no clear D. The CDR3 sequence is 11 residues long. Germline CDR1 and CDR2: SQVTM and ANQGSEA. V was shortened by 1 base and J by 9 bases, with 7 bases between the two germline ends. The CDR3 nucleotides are TGCAGCGTTGAAGGCCCTTCTGAGCAGTTCTTC. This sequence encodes CSVEGPSEQFF.

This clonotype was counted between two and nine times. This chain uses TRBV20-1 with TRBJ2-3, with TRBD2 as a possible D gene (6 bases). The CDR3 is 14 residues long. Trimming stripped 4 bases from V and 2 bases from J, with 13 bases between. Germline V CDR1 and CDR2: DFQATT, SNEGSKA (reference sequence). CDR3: CSAKAGYATDTQYF. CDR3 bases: TGCAGTGCTAAAGCGGGCTACGCCACAGATACGCAGTATTTT.

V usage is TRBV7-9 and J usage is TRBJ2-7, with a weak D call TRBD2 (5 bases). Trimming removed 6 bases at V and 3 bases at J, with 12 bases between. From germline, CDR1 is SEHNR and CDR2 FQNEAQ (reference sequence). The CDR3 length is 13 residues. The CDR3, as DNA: TGTGCCAGCAGTGGAGGTGTCTACTACGAGCAGTACTTC. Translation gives CASSGGVYYEQYF.

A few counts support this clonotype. In DNA form, the CDR3 reads TGCAGTGCTACTGAGAGGAGCGGCGGATGGCCCCAGCATTTT. This encodes CSATERSGGWPQHF. The genes are TRBV20-1 and TRBJ1-5; no clear D. The germline V and J ends were trimmed by 4 bases and 9 bases, with 19 bases remaining between them. Germline V gene data show CDR1 as DFQATT and CDR2 as SNEGSKA (reference sequence). This CDR3 has 14 residues.

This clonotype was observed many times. CDR3 in DNA: TGCAGTGCTAGAGATGAAGGGTCCCTGGGTTGGAACATTCAGTACTTC. It is translated as CSARDEGSLGWNIQYF. The chain combines TRBV20-1 with TRBJ2-4; D remains unclear. The CDR3 consists of 16 residues. V was shortened by 0 bases and J by 7 bases, with 19 bases between the two germline ends. Germline CDR1 and CDR2: DFQATT and SNEGSKA (reference sequence).

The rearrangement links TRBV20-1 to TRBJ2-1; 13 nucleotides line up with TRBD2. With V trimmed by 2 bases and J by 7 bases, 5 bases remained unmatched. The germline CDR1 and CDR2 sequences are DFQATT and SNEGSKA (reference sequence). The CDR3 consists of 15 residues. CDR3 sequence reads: CSARTGLAGANEQFF. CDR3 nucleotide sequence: TGCAGTGCTAGAACTGGACTAGCGGGGGCAAATGAGCAGTTCTTC.